One TCR beta chain is described in this entry. CDR1 SEHNR and CDR2 FQNEAQ come from the germline V gene (reference sequence). V dropped 5 bases and J dropped 8; count of bases not matched to a gene: 3. The CDR3 extends over 12 amino acids. This entry comes from a study of OX40 agonist ivuxolimab in advanced cancers. The table came from immunoSEQ multiplex PCR; TCRdb's copy has only in-frame clones and leaves some out. The sample lists roughly 26,000 clones, almost 90% seen once, with 22% in the top ten. The genes are TRBV7-9 and TRBJ2-1, with TRBD1 matching 7 bases. The starting material was CD4+ or CD8+ T cells sorted from blood, obtained in a trial of the OX40 agonist ivuxolimab. The sequence was collected from an adult with an advanced solid tumor such as melanoma, head and neck, liver or kidney cancer. The CDR3 loop is CASSRQGDEQFF. The CDR3 coding sequence is TGTGCCAGCAGCCGACAGGGAGATGAGCAGTTCTTC.